This TCR beta chain was retrieved from a study of cytomegalovirus exposure and HLA in healthy donors. Turning to this clone: Its target is not known.

Samples came from healthy bone marrow donors. Germline assignment: CDR1 LNHDA and CDR2 SQIVND (reference sequence). The CDR3 loop spans 17 amino acids. Trimming took off 8 bases at V and 8 bases at J, with 28 bases between the two ends. PCR primers comprised 60 Vbeta and 13 Jbeta primers. Clones were read by immunoSEQ multiplex PCR, and TCRdb kept only the in-frame ones, dropping some. Seen here are around 200,000 clones, 80% to 85% observed once, and the top ten hold roughly 0.75%. Study-level findings and limits: As a later analysis revealed, most CMV-associated TCR beta chains appeared HLA-restricted. Judged likely to be a sequencing artifact was a cluster of highly shared sequence variants. Using a false discovery rate of 0.05, a later analysis showed that some 16,000 TCR beta sequences were associated with HLA alleles.

This rearrangement joins TRBV19 to TRBJ2-1; the D gene is possibly TRBD1 (7 bases). The sequence was obtained from a woman younger than 30 in good health and CMV-seronegative. Sample: PBMCs. The CDR3 DNA follows: TGTGCCAGTGGAGGGACAGCAACAATGAGCAGTTATTATGAGCAGTTCTTC. Protein sequence: CASGGTATMSSYYEQFF.